Shown below are 4 T cell receptor beta chains from a single sample sequenced in a study of blood T cell repertoires in COVID-19. This table comes from immunoSEQ multiplex PCR, and its TCRdb copy is limited to in-frame clones, with some not included. The sample includes 200,000 to 250,000 clones, about 79% of them seen just once. The sample consisted of PBMCs or T cells enriched from blood (not recorded which). These receptors originate from an older woman who had recovered from COVID-19.

The chain uses TRBV3-1 (or the pseudogene TRBV3-2) and TRBJ2-3, with D possibly matching TRBD1 (6 bases). The V gene lost 2 bases and the J gene lost 0 bases, with 6 bases spanning the gap. Germline CDR1 LGHDT, CDR2 YNNKEL (reference sequence). The CDR3 is 14 residues long. The chain's CDR3 is CASSQRGSTDTQYF. CDR3 DNA sequence: TGTGCCAGCAGCCAAAGGGGGAGCACAGATACGCAGTATTTT.

The chain joins TRBV18 to TRBJ2-7; TRBD2 matches at 10 bases. Germline V gene lookup returns CDR1 KGHSH and CDR2 LQKENI. Unmatched junction bases numbered 4, after V lost 1 base and J lost 1 base. CDR3 size: 16 residues. The CDR3 sequence is CASSPLVAGGSYEQYF. Here the CDR3 DNA reads TGTGCCAGCTCACCACTTGTAGCGGGAGGATCCTACGAGCAGTACTTC.

The chain joins TRBV4-1 to TRBJ1-2; D uncertain. V was pared by 1 base and J by 4 bases, with 7 bases between. The germline CDR1 and CDR2 sequences are MGHRA and YSYEKL. The CDR3 totals 13 residues. This chain's CDR3 is CASSQAPSYGYTF. In DNA, the CDR3 is TGCGCCAGCAGCCAAGCCCCCAGCTATGGCTACACCTTC.

The chain joins TRBV25-1 to TRBJ2-1; possible D gene TRBD2, 6 bases. CDR1 MGHDK and CDR2 SYGVNS come from the germline V gene. V lost 10 bases, J lost 3 bases, and 13 bases lay in between. The CDR3 has 13 amino acids. The CDR3 here is CATGGPLYNEQFF. In DNA form, the CDR3 reads TGTGCCACAGGAGGGCCGCTCTACAATGAGCAGTTCTTC.